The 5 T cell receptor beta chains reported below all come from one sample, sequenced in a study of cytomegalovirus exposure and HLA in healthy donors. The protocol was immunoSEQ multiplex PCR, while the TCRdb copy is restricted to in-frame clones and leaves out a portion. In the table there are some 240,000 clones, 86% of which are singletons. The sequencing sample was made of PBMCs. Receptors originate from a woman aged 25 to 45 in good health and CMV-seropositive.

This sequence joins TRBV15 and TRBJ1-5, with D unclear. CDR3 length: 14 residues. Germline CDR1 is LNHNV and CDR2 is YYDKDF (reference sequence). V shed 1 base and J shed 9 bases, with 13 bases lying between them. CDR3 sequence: CATSRAVSGRPQHF. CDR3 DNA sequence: TGTGCCACCAGCAGAGCGGTGAGCGGTCGGCCCCAGCATTTT. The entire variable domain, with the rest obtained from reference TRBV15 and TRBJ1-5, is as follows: DAMVIQNPRYQVTQFGKPVTLSCSQTLNHNVMYWYQQKSSQAPKLLFHYYDKDFNNEADTPDNFQSRRPNTSFCFLDIRSPGLGDTAMYLCATSRAVSGRPQHFGDGTRLSIL.

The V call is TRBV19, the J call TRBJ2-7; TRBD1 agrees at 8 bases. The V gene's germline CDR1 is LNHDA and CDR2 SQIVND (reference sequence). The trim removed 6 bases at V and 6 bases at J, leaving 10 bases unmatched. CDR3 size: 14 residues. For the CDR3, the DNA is TGTGCCAGTAGCAACGCCGGACAGGGTGGCGAGCAGTACTTC. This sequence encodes CASSNAGQGGEQYF.

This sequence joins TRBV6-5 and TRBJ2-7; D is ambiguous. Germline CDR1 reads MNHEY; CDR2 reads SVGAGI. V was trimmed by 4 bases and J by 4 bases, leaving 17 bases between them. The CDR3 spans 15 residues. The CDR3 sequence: CASSSLGAGKYEQYF. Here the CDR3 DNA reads TGTGCCAGCAGTTCCCTGGGTGCAGGCAAGTACGAGCAGTACTTC.

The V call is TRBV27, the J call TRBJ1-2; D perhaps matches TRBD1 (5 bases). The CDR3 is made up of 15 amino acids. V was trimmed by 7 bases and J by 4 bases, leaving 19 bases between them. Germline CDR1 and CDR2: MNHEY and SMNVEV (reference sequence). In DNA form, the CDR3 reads TGTGCCAGCACCGTATCAGGGACTGGCGCCTATGGCTACACCTTC. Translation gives CASTVSGTGAYGYTF.

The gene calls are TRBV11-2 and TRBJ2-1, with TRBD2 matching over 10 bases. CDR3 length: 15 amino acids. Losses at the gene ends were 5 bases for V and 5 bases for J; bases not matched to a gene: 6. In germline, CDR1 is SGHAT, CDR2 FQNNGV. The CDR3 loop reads CASSPTGLANNEQFF. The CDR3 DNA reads TGTGCCAGCAGCCCAACGGGACTAGCGAACAATGAGCAGTTCTTC. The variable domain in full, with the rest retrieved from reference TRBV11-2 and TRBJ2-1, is EAGVAQSPRYKIIEKRQSVAFWCNPISGHATLYWYQQILGQGPKLLIQFQNNGVVDDSQLPKDRFSAERLKGVDSTLKIQPAKLEDSAVYLCASSPTGLANNEQFFGPGTRLTVL.